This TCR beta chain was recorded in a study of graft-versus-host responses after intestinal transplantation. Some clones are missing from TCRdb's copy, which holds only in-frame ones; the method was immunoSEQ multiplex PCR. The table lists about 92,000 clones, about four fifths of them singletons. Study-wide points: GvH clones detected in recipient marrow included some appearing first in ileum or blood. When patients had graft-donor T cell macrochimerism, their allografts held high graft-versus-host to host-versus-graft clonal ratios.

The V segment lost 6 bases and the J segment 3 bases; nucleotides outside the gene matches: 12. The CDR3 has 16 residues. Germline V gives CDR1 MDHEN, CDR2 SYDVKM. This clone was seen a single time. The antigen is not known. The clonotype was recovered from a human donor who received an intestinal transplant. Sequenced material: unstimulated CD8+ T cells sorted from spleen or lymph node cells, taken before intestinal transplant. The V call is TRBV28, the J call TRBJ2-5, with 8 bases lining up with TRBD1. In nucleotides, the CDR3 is TGTGCCAGCAGCCACCAGAGAGAGGACAGGGAAGAGACCCAGTACTTC. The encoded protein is CASSHQREDREETQYF.